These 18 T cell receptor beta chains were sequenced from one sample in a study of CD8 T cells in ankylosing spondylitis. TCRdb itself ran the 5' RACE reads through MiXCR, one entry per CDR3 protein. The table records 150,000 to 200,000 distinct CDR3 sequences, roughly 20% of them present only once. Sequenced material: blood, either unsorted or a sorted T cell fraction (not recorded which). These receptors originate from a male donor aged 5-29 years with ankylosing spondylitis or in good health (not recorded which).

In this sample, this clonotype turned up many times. In DNA, the CDR3 is TGCGCCAGCAGCCGGGGGTCAGCCTACAATGAGCAGTTCTTC. It is translated as CASSRGSAYNEQFF. This sequence joins TRBV4-3 and TRBJ2-1; either TRBD1 or TRBD2 may supply D (5 bases each). The germline CDR1 and CDR2 sequences are LGHNA and YSLEER. The CDR3 consists of 14 residues. V was cut by 4 bases and J by 2 bases, with 9 bases left in between.

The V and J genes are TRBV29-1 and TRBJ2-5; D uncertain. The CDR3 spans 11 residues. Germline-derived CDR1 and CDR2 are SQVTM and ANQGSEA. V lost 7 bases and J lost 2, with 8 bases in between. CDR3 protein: CSEAVQETQYF. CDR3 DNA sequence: TGCAGCGAGGCGGTACAAGAGACCCAGTACTTC.

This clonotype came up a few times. The CDR3 loop reads CASSGGTAINYSYEQYF. In nucleotides, the CDR3 is TGTGCCAGCAGTGGAGGGACAGCGATAAATTACTCCTACGAGCAGTACTTC. The V gene is TRBV14, the J gene TRBJ2-7; possibly TRBD1 for D (7 bases). Trimming shortened V by 6 bases and J by 0 bases, and 21 bases separated the two germline ends. The CDR3 is 17 amino acids. The germline V gene has CDR1 SGHDN and CDR2 FVKESK.

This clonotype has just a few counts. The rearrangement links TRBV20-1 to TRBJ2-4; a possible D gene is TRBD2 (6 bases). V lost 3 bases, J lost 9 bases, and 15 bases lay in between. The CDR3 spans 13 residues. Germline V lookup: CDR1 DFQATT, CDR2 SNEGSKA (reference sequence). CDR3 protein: CSASRRGAGIQYF. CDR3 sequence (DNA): TGCAGTGCTAGCCGGAGGGGCGCCGGCATTCAGTACTTC.

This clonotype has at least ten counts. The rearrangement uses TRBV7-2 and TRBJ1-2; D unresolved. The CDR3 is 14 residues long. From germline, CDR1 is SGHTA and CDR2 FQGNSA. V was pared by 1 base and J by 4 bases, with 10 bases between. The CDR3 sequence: CASSLVDVGYGYTF. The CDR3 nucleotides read TGTGCCAGCAGCTTAGTAGACGTCGGCTATGGCTACACCTTC. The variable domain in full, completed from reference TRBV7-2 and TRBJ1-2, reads GAGVSQSPSNKVTEKGKDVELRCDPISGHTALYWYRQSLGQGLEFLIYFQGNSAPDKSGLPSDRFSAERTGGSVSTLTIQRTQQEDSAVYLCASSLVDVGYGYTFGSGTRLTVV.

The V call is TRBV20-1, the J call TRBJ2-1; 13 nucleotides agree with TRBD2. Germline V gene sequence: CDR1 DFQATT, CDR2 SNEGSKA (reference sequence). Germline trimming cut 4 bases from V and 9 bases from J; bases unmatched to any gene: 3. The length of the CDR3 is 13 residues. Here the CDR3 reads CSAKGLAGFEQFF. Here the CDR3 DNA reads TGCAGTGCTAAGGGACTAGCGGGATTTGAGCAGTTCTTC.

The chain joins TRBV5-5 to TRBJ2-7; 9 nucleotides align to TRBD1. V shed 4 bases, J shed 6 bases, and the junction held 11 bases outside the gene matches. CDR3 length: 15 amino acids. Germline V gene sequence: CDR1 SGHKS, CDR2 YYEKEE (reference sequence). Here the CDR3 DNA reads TGTGCCAGCAGCCCGGGACCGGGGACAGGGCCCGAGCAGTACTTC. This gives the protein CASSPGPGTGPEQYF.

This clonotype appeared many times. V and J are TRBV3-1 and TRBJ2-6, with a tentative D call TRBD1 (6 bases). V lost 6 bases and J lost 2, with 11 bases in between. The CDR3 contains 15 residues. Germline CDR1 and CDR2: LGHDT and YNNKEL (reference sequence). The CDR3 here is CASRPGDPGANVLTF. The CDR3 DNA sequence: TGTGCCAGCAGACCAGGGGACCCTGGGGCCAACGTCCTGACTTTC.

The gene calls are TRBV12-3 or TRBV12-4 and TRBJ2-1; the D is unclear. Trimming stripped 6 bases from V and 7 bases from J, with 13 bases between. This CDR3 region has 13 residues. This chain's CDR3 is CASSPVGSNEQFF. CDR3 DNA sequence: TGTGCCAGCAGCCCGGTAGGGTCTAATGAGCAGTTCTTC.

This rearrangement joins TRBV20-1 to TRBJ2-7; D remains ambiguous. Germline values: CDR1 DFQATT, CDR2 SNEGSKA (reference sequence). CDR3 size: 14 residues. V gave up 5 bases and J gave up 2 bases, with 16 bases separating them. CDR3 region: CSASPVLVPYEQYF. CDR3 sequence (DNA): TGCAGTGCTTCCCCCGTCCTAGTGCCCTACGAGCAGTACTTC.

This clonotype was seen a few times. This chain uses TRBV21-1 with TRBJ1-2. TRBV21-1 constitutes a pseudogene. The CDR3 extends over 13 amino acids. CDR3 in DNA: TGTGCCAGCAGCACCGGGACTTTGGATGGCTACACCTTC. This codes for CASSTGTLDGYTF.

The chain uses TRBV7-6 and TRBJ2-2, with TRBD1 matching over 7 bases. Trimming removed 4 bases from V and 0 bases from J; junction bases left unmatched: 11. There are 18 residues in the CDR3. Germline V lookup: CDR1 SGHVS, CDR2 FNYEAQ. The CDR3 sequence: CASSSSRAGTANTGELFF. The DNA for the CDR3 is TGTGCCAGCAGCTCCAGTAGAGCCGGGACAGCGAACACCGGGGAGCTGTTTTTT.

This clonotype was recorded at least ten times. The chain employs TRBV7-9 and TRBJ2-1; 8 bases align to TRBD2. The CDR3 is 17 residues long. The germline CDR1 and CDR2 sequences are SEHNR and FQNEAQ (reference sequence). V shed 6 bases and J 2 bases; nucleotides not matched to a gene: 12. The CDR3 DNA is TGTGCCAGCAGACGTCCCGAGGCTAGCGGGCCCTACAATGAGCAGTTCTTC. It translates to CASRRPEASGPYNEQFF. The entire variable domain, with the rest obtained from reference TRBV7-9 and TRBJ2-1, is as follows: DTGVSQNPRHKITKRGQNVTFRCDPISEHNRLYWYRQTLGQGPEFLTYFQNEAQLEKSRLLSDRFSAERPKGSFSTLEIQRTEQGDSAMYLCASRRPEASGPYNEQFFGPGTRLTVL.

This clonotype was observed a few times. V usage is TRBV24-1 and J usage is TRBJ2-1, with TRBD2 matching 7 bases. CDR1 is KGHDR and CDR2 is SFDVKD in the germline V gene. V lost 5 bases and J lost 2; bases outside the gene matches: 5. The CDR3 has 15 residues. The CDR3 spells CATSASGTTYNEQFF. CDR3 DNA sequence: TGTGCCACCAGTGCCAGCGGGACTACCTACAATGAGCAGTTCTTC.

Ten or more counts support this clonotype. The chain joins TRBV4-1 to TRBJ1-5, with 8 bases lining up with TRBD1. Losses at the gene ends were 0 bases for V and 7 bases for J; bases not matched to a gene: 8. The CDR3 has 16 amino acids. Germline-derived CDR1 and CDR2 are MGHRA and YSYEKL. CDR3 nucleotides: TGCGCCAGCAGCCAAGATAGGGGACAGGACGAACAGCCCCAGCATTTT. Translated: CASSQDRGQDEQPQHF.

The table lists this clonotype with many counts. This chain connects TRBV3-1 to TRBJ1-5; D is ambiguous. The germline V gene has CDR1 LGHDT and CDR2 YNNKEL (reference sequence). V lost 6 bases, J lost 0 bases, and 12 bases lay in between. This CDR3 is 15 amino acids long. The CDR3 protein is CASSKTGSSNQPQHF. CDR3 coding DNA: TGTGCCAGCAGTAAAACCGGGAGTAGCAATCAGCCCCAGCATTTT.

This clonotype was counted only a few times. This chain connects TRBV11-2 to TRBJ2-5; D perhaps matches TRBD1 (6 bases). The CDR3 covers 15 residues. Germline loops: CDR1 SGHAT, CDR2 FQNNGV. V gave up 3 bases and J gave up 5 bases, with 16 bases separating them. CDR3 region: CASSFGSTGTETQYF. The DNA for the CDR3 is TGTGCCAGCAGCTTTGGGTCGACAGGTACGGAGACCCAGTACTTC.

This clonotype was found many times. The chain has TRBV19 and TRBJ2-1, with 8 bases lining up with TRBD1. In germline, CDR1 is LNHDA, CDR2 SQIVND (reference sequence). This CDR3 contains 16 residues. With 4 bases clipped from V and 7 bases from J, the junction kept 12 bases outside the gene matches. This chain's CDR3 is CASSTPRDRLINEQFF. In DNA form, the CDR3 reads TGTGCCAGTAGTACCCCCCGGGACAGGTTAATTAATGAGCAGTTCTTC.